This T cell receptor beta chain was captured by sequencing in a study of blood T cell repertoires in COVID-19. Study overall: Acute and convalescent COVID-19 specimens originated in the United States, Italy and Spain. Sample material is recorded as cDNA or gDNA derived from T cells, B-cell-depleted T cells, or PBMCs.

How the authors handled the data: The assay estimated nucleated cells by amplifying reference gene primers. TCRdb's table, derived via immunoSEQ multiplex PCR, lists solely in-frame clones and lacks some. The DNA was the basis for D and trimming; V, J and clone size are from that table. The sample records 270,000 or so clones, around 86% being singletons. The receptor comes from a man between 40 and 49 years old with active or convalescent COVID-19. Source material: peripheral blood.

Written as DNA, the CDR3 is TGTGCCAGCATAAGACAGGGGGACACTGAAGCTTTCTTT. As protein: CASIRQGDTEAFF. The chain links TRBV6-5 to TRBJ1-1; 9 bases fit TRBD1. The V segment lost 7 bases and the J segment 3 bases; nucleotides outside the gene matches: 3. Germline CDR1 reads MNHEY; CDR2 reads SVGAGI. The CDR3 loop spans 13 amino acids.